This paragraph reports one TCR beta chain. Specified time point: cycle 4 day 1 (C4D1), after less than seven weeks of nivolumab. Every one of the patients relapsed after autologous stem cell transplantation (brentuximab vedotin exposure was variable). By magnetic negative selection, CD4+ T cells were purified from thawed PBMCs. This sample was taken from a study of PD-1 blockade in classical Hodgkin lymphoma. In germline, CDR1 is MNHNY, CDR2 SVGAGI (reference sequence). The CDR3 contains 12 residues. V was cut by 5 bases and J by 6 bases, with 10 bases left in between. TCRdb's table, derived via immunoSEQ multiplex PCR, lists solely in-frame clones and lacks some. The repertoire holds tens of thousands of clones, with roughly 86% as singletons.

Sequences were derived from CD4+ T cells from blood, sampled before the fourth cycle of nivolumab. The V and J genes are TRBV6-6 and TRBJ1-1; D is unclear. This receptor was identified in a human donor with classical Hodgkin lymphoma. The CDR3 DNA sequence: TGTGCCAGCAGTGTGAGTGGTCCTGAAGCTTTCTTT. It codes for CASSVSGPEAFF.